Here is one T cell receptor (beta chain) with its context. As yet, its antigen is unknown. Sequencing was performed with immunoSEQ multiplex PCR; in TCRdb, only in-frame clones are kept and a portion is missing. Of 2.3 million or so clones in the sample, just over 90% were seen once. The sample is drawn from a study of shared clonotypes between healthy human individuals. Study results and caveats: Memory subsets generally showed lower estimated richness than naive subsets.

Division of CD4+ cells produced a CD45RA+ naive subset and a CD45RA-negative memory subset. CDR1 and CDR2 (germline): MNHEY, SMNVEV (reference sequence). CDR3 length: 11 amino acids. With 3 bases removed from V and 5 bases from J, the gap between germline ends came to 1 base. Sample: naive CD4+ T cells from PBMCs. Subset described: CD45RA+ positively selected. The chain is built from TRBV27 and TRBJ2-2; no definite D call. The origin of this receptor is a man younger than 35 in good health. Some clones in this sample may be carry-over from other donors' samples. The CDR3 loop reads CASSFTGELFF. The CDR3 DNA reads TGTGCCAGCAGTTTTACCGGGGAGCTGTTTTTT.